Below, 20 T cell receptor beta chains from the same sample are listed, as sequenced in a study of blood T cells in healthy people across ages. Next came a second PCR, run for about 6 to 12 cycles, which used a sample-barcoded 5' primer along with a J-beta primer mix. TCRdb re-analysed the 5' RACE reads in MiXCR, keeping a single row per CDR3 protein. This sample has approximately 490,000 distinct CDR3 sequences, with approximately 25% found just once. These data were also filed under a second study, of T cells of mothers and their children.

The sequenced sample consisted of blood. Source of these receptors: a boy aged 5-17 years in good health.

On this clonotype: The junction does not match germline at one end; this may be a read error. The chain carries TRBV5-1 and TRBJ2-7, with 8 bases aligning to TRBD1. This CDR3 comprises 13 residues. From germline, CDR1 is SGHRS and CDR2 YFSETQ. CDR3 region: CAGRKDRVHEQYF. CDR3 nucleotides: TGCGCCGGCAGAAAGGACAGGGTCCACGAGCAGTACTTC.

V usage is TRBV18 and J usage is TRBJ2-1; no clear D. V lost 5 bases and J 8 bases, leaving 22 bases between the germline ends. Germline V CDR1 and CDR2: KGHSH, LQKENI. The length of the CDR3 is 16 residues. The CDR3 DNA reads TGTGCCAGCTCAGCGCCAGGAGCGCTGGGTTGGGATGAGCAGTTCTTC. Translated: CASSAPGALGWDEQFF.

The genes are TRBV24-1 and TRBJ2-5; 9 nucleotides align to TRBD2. The ends lost 3 bases at V and 2 bases at J; junction bases unmatched: 6. This CDR3 has 16 amino acids. CDR1 and CDR2 from the germline V gene are KGHDR and SFDVKD. The CDR3 loop is CATSDTVAGAQETQYF. In DNA, the CDR3 is TGTGCCACCAGTGATACGGTAGCGGGAGCACAAGAGACCCAGTACTTC.

This clonotype was found a few times. The chain employs TRBV20-1 and TRBJ2-3, with a possible D match to TRBD1 (6 bases). The CDR3 has 16 amino acids. The V end lost 3 bases, the J end lost 0 bases, and 16 bases lay between the germline ends. Germline loops: CDR1 DFQATT, CDR2 SNEGSKA (reference sequence). This CDR3 is CSASELRTASTDTQYF. The CDR3 DNA is TGCAGTGCTAGCGAGCTAAGGACAGCTAGCACAGATACGCAGTATTTT.

This clonotype has ten or more counts. The CDR3 loop reads CASSYWGGQETQYF. The CDR3 DNA sequence: TGTGCCAGCAGTTACTGGGGGGGACAAGAGACCCAGTACTTC. The chain is built from TRBV6-2 or TRBV6-3 and TRBJ2-5, with 7 bases aligning to TRBD2. V trimming: 1 base; J trimming: 2 bases; junction bases outside the gene matches: 1. This CDR3 has 14 amino acids. CDR1 is MNHEY, CDR2 SVGEGT, per germline.

This clonotype was detected a few times. The genes are TRBV10-2 and TRBJ1-1; 8 positions match TRBD1. V lost 7 bases, J lost 2 bases, and 3 bases stayed unmatched. Germline CDR1 reads WSHSY; CDR2 reads SAAADI. The CDR3 covers 13 residues. The CDR3 spells CASTDRVNTEAFF. In DNA, the CDR3 is TGCGCCAGCACGGACAGGGTAAACACTGAAGCTTTCTTT.

The rearrangement uses TRBV7-3 and TRBJ2-2; the D is unclear. This CDR3 is 15 amino acids long. V lost 3 bases to trimming and J lost 1 base, with 9 bases between them. Germline-derived CDR1 and CDR2 are SGHTA and FQGTGA. This CDR3 is CASSFHSRNTGELFF. The CDR3 DNA sequence: TGTGCCAGCAGCTTCCACTCCAGGAACACCGGGGAGCTGTTTTTT.

Remarks on this clonotype: A junction end diverges from the germline sequence, so it may reflect a read error. The V gene is TRBV9, the J gene TRBJ1-6; 8 bases match TRBD1. This CDR3 is built from 16 residues. Germline CDR1 SGDLS, CDR2 YYNGEE. CDR3 protein: CASSVVAGGRNSPLHF. The CDR3 nucleotides are TGTGCCAGCAGCGTAGTGGCAGGGGGCAGGAATTCGCCCCTCCACTTT.

This clonotype has only a few counts. The genes are TRBV20-1 and TRBJ1-4, with 7 bases matching TRBD1. Germline V gene sequence: CDR1 DFQATT, CDR2 SNEGSKA (reference sequence). The J segment lost 7 bases and the V segment lost 0 bases, leaving 5 bases of the junction unmatched. The length of the CDR3 is 14 residues. CDR3 amino acids: CSARETGSGEKLFF. The CDR3 coding sequence is TGCAGTGCTAGAGAGACAGGGTCGGGTGAAAAACTGTTTTTT.

This rearrangement joins TRBV28 to TRBJ2-7; either TRBD1 or TRBD2 may fit D (5 bases each). This CDR3 spans 14 amino acids. Germline V gene sequence: CDR1 MDHEN, CDR2 SYDVKM. Trimming took 5 bases from V and 6 from J, leaving 17 bases between them. DNA for the CDR3: TGTGCCAGCAGTGGCCCGGGGCAGGTGGGCGAGCAGTACTTC. Amino acid sequence: CASSGPGQVGEQYF.

V and J are TRBV10-3 and TRBJ1-2, with 9 bases identical to TRBD1. Trimming at V came to 2 bases and at J to 6 bases, leaving 4 bases not matched to a gene. CDR1 ENHRY and CDR2 SYGVKD come from the germline V gene. This CDR3 spans 14 amino acids. The CDR3 loop reads CAISEDRGKDGYTF. The DNA of the CDR3 is TGTGCCATCAGTGAGGACAGGGGGAAGGATGGCTACACCTTC.

The chain combines TRBV10-3 with TRBJ2-6; the D gene could be TRBD1 or TRBD2 (5 bases each). The germline V gene has CDR1 ENHRY and CDR2 SYGVKD. The length of the CDR3 is 17 residues. The ends were cut back, 7 bases at V and 0 bases at J, with 16 bases in the middle. CDR3 DNA: TGTGCCATCATGGGGGAGACCCTATTCTCTGGGGCCAACGTCCTGACTTTC. Translation: CAIMGETLFSGANVLTF.

The chain employs TRBV7-9 and TRBJ2-1, with TRBD1 matching 8 bases. Germline trimming cut 1 base from V and 6 bases from J; bases unmatched to any gene: 2. Germline assignment: CDR1 SEHNR and CDR2 FQNEAQ (reference sequence). This CDR3 has 14 residues. CDR3 nucleotides: TGTGCCAGCAGCTTAGGACAGGGGATCAATGAGCAGTTCTTC. It yields the protein CASSLGQGINEQFF.

The gene calls are TRBV20-1 and TRBJ2-1; TRBD2 aligns across 8 bases. CDR1 and CDR2 from the germline V gene are DFQATT and SNEGSKA (reference sequence). Trimming cost V 6 bases and J 6 bases; bases outside gene matches: 13. The CDR3 is 15 amino acids. CDR3 loop: CSALGERERGNEQFF. The CDR3 region has the DNA TGCAGTGCCCTCGGGGAGCGGGAGAGGGGCAATGAGCAGTTCTTC.

The rearrangement uses TRBV2 and TRBJ2-3; the D gene is possibly TRBD2 (5 bases). The CDR3 has 14 amino acids. Germline values: CDR1 SNHLY, CDR2 FYNNEI. Between the trimmed V and J ends, which lost 6 bases and 5 bases, there was a span of 15 bases. The DNA for the CDR3 is TGTGCCAGCAGCCTAGCCCAAGTGGGAGATACGCAGTATTTT. It encodes CASSLAQVGDTQYF.

The chain combines TRBV6-5 with TRBJ1-2; D unresolved. This CDR3 has 13 amino acids. Trimming pared 5 bases from V and 7 bases from J, leaving 14 bases between. CDR1 is MNHEY, CDR2 SVGAGI, per germline. The CDR3 region has the DNA TGTGCCAGCAGTGTGACGCAGAGAGGTGGCTACACCTTC. Amino acids: CASSVTQRGGYTF.

This clonotype was picked up a small number of times. The rearrangement links TRBV20-1 to TRBJ2-5; 11 bases match TRBD2. Germline CDR1 DFQATT, CDR2 SNEGSKA (reference sequence). The V segment lost 5 bases and the J segment 2 bases; nucleotides outside the gene matches: 10. This CDR3 is built from 16 residues. CDR3 sequence reads: CSALTPGLAAQETQYF. The CDR3 DNA reads TGCAGTGCTCTTACTCCGGGACTAGCGGCACAAGAGACCCAGTACTTC.

This clonotype was counted between two and nine times. The V and J genes are TRBV6-6 and TRBJ2-5, with a weak D call TRBD2 (7 bases). The DNA end is more similar to TRBJ2-7, so the J call may be wrong. CDR3 length: 15 residues. CDR1 is MNHNY and CDR2 is SVGAGI in the germline V gene (reference sequence). The CDR3 DNA reads TGTGCCAGCAGTCCACGAGGGGGGGCGCGAAACGAGCAGTACTTC. Amino acids: CASSPRGGARNEQYF.

This clonotype was observed a few times. For the CDR3, the DNA is TGCAGCGCGTGGAAAGGTGGCCACAATGAGCAGTTCTTC. This encodes CSAWKGGHNEQFF. The chain uses TRBV29-1 and TRBJ2-1; D remains ambiguous. The germline CDR1 and CDR2 sequences are SQVTM and ANQGSEA. This CDR3 has 13 amino acids. V gave up 7 bases and J gave up 5 bases, with 15 bases separating them.

The V call is TRBV4-2, the J call TRBJ2-7; tentative D call: TRBD1 (6 bases). V gave up 1 base and J gave up 7 bases, with 8 bases separating them. Germline loops: CDR1 LGHNA, CDR2 YNFKEQ. The CDR3 loop spans 12 amino acids. CDR3: CASSQGQEEQYF. CDR3 nucleotides: TGTGCCAGCAGCCAAGGACAGGAGGAGCAGTACTTC.